The 4 T cell receptor beta chains given below trace back to one sample, sequenced in a study of blood T cell repertoires in COVID-19. Sequencing used immunoSEQ multiplex PCR; TCRdb keeps in-frame clones, though not all of them. The table includes about 160,000 clones, 87% detected once. Input material: peripheral blood. The receptors were sampled from a woman aged 55-70 years with active or convalescent COVID-19.

CDR3 sequence (DNA): TGTGCCAGCTCACCTGACACCGCCCGGGGCTACACCTTC. This gives the protein CASSPDTARGYTF. V gene TRBV18 combines with J gene TRBJ1-2; no clear D gene. Per the germline V gene, CDR1 is KGHSH and CDR2 is LQKENI. The CDR3 covers 13 residues. V gave up 3 bases and J gave up 8 bases, with 13 bases separating them. Based on the CDR3 plus reference TRBV18 and TRBJ1-2, the full variable domain is NAGVMQNPRHLVRRRGQEARLRCSPMKGHSHVYWYRQLPEEGLKFMVYLQKENIIDESGMPKERFSAEFPKEGPSILRIQQVVRGDSAAYFCASSPDTARGYTFGSGTRLTVV.

The rearrangement links TRBV3-1 (or the pseudogene TRBV3-2) to TRBJ2-2, with D perhaps TRBD2 (7 bases). Germline V gene data show CDR1 as LGHDT and CDR2 as YNNKEL (reference sequence). Trimming removed 0 bases from V and 4 bases from J, with 15 bases in between. CDR3 length equals 17 residues. CDR3 sequence reads: CASSQDLLRGATGELFF. The CDR3 region has the DNA TGTGCCAGCAGCCAAGATCTCCTCCGGGGGGCCACCGGGGAGCTGTTTTTT.

As DNA, the CDR3 is TGTGCCAGCAGCTTAACCCCCCCGGTGGGAGCAGGGCGGGACCAGTACTTC. Its translation is CASSLTPPVGAGRDQYF. The chain has TRBV7-2 and TRBJ2-5; maybe TRBD2 (6 bases). V lost 2 bases and J 10 bases, leaving 26 bases between the germline ends. Germline values: CDR1 SGHTA, CDR2 FQGNSA. The CDR3 is 17 residues long.

This chain links TRBV29-1 with TRBJ1-4; TRBD1 aligns across 9 bases. The CDR3 is 14 residues long. Germline V gene lookup returns CDR1 SQVTM and CDR2 ANQGSEA. Germline trimming cut 6 bases from V and 6 bases from J; bases unmatched to any gene: 8. The CDR3 DNA is TGCAGCGTGGAACAGGGGGCAAATGATGAAAAACTGTTTTTT. This translates into CSVEQGANDEKLFF.